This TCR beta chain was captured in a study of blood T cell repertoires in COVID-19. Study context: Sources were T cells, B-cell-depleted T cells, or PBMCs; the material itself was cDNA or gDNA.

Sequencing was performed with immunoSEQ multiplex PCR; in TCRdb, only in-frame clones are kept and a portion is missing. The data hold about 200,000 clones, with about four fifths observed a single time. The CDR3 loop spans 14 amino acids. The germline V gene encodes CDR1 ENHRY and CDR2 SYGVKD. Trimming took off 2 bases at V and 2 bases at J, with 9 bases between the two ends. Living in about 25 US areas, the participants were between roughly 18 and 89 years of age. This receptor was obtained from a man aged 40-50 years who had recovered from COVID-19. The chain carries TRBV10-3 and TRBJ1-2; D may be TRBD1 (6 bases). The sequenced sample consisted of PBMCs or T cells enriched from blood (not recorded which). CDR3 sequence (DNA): TGTGCCATCAGTGAGGGACAGCAGAACTATGGCTACACCTTC. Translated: CAISEGQQNYGYTF.